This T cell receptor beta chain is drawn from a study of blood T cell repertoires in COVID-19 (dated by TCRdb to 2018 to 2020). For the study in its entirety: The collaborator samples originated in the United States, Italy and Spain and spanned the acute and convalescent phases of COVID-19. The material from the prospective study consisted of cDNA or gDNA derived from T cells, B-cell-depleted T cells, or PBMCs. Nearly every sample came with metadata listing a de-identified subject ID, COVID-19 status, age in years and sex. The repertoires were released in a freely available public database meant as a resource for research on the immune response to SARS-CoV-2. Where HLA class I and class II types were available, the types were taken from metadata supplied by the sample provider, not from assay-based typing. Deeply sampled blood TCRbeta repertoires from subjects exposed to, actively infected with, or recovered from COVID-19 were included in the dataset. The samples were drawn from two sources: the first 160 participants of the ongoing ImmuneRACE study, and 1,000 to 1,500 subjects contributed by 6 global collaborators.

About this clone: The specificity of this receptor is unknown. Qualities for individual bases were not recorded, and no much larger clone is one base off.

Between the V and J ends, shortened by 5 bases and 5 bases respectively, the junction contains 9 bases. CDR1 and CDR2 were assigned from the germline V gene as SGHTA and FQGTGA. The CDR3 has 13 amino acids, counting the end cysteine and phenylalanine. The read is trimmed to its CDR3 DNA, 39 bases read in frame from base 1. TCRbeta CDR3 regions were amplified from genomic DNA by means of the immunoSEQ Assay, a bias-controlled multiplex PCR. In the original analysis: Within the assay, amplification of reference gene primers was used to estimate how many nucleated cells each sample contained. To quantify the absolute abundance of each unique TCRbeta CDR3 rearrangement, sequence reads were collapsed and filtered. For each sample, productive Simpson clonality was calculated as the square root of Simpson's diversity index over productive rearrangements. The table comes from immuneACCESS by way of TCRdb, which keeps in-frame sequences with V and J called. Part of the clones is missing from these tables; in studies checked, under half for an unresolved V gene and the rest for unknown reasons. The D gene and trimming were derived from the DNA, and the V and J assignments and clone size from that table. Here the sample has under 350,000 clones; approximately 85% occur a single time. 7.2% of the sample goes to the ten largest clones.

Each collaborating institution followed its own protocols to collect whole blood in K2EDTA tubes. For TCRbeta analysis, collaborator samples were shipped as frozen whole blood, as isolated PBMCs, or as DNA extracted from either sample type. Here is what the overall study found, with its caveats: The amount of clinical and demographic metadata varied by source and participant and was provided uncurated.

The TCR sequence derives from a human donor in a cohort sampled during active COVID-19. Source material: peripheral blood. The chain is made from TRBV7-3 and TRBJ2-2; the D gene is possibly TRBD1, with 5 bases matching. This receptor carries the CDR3 CASSHTGTGELFF. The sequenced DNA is TGTGCCAGCAGCCATACAGGAACCGGGGAGCTGTTTTTT.